The entry below gives a single T cell receptor beta chain sequence along with its context. The record originates from a study of CD8 T cells in Susac syndrome. This CDR3 spans 13 amino acids. J gave up 2 bases and V 10 bases, and 8 bases lay outside the gene matches. Germline V gene data show CDR1 as MGHDK and CDR2 as SYGVNS. Random hexamers were used to reverse transcribe an amount of about 0.45 to 1 ug RNA. The immunoSEQ assay covered 54 Vbeta and 13 Jbeta segments for CDR3. MiXCR was run by TCRdb on the immunoSEQ multiplex PCR reads, yielding one entry per CDR3 protein. Among approximately 200,000 distinct CDR3 sequences, more than 85% were seen once, and the ten largest hold approximately 0.082%. CD8+ and CD4+ T cells were negatively isolated; TEMRA cells were FACS-enriched.

The clonotype originates from a human donor with multiple sclerosis. Sequencing input: CD4+ T cells from PBMCs. This chain joins TRBV25-1 and TRBJ2-7, with TRBD1 matching over 7 bases. CDR3 in amino acids: CATRTGATYEQYF. DNA for the CDR3: TGTGCCACCCGGACAGGAGCTACCTACGAGCAGTACTTC.